The T cell receptor beta chain described here comes from a study of T cell responses to AZD1222 COVID-19 vaccine. The data were produced by immunoSEQ multiplex PCR, yet TCRdb's version contains in-frame clones alone and is incomplete. The repertoire holds some 170,000 clones, with about 91% as singletons. CDR1 is LNHDA and CDR2 is SQIVND in the germline V gene (reference sequence). This CDR3 has 12 amino acids. V lost 6 bases and J 2 bases, leaving 5 bases between the germline ends. The chain carries TRBV19 and TRBJ1-5; the D is unclear. The clonotype was recovered from an adult who received the AZD1222 COVID-19 vaccine. This sample comprised peripheral blood, obtained 28 days after the second AZD1222 dose. The CDR3 here is CASRYGNQPQHF. CDR3 nucleotide sequence: TGTGCCAGTAGGTACGGCAATCAGCCCCAGCATTTT.